This TCR beta chain derives from a study of long-term antiretroviral therapy in people with HIV. Assay version v3.0 of immunoSEQ was used, and it was run at survey level. Sequencing was performed with immunoSEQ multiplex PCR; in TCRdb, only in-frame clones are kept and a portion is missing. The profile shows under 45,000 clones, more than 80% of them singletons. Remarks on this clone: A junction end diverges from the germline sequence, so it may reflect a read error.

This TCR was sampled from a man aged 30-40 years with HIV. The source material was unsorted PBMCs, sampled 3.4 years after starting antiretroviral therapy.

The CDR3 sequence is CASSLEGPRASDF. The CDR3 DNA reads as TGCGCCAGCAGCTTGGAAGGGCCTAGGGCCTCGGACTTC. The chain joins TRBV5-1 to TRBJ2-5; D gene unclear. Germline assignment: CDR1 SGHRS and CDR2 YFSETQ. This CDR3 comprises 13 residues.